These 14 T cell receptor beta chains originate from one sample sequenced in a study of CXCR3 chemokines and chemotherapy response in bladder cancer. TCRdb re-called the PCR reads through MiXCR, storing one row per CDR3 protein. In the table there are about 8,900 distinct CDR3 sequences, 20% to 25% of which are singletons. Specimen collection occurred from a patient whose treatment included neoadjuvant chemotherapy. The source of these receptors is a human donor with bladder cancer that did not respond to neoadjuvant chemotherapy.

This clonotype has a count of ten or more. The chain joins TRBV11-1 to TRBJ2-3; TRBD2 agrees at 14 bases. CDR3 length: 16 residues. Trimming removed 5 bases from V and 2 bases from J; junction bases left unmatched: 3. CDR1 SGHAT and CDR2 FQDESV come from the germline V gene (reference sequence). This CDR3 reads CASSRTSGGFTDTQYF. CDR3 sequence (DNA): TGTGCCAGCAGCCGGACTAGCGGGGGGTTCACAGATACGCAGTATTTT.

By sample share, this clonotype is medium-sized. This sequence joins TRBV5-6 and TRBJ1-2, with D unclear. Germline-derived CDR1 and CDR2 are SGHDT and YYEEEE. The CDR3 covers 12 residues. Trimming pared 1 base from V and 6 bases from J, leaving 7 bases between. In DNA, the CDR3 is TGTGCCAGCAGCTTGTTACCGGATGGCTACACCTTC. As protein: CASSLLPDGYTF.

This clonotype was seen at least ten times. The rearrangement links TRBV4-3 to TRBJ2-1, with unresolved D. In germline, CDR1 is LGHNA, CDR2 YSLEER. V was pared by 0 bases and J by 12 bases, with 9 bases between. The CDR3 totals 12 residues. The CDR3 is CASSQDWNPQFF. The CDR3 DNA follows: TGCGCCAGCAGCCAAGATTGGAACCCGCAGTTCTTC.

This clonotype was counted many times. The rearrangement joins TRBV7-9 to TRBJ2-1; 7 bases match TRBD1. The trim removed 5 bases at V and 7 bases at J, leaving 5 bases unmatched. The CDR3 has 13 residues. Germline lookup yields CDR1 SEHNR and CDR2 FQNEAQ (reference sequence). The CDR3 spells CASSRGQNNEQFF. The DNA for the CDR3 is TGTGCCAGCAGCCGGGGACAGAATAATGAGCAGTTCTTC.

At least ten counts were recorded for this clonotype. V gene TRBV6-1 combines with J gene TRBJ1-4; D uncertain. Germline-derived CDR1 and CDR2 are MNHNS and SASEGT. V gave up 7 bases and J gave up 8 bases, with 14 bases separating them. CDR3 length equals 13 residues. For the CDR3, the DNA is TGTGCCAGCAAGCTGGGGAGTGAGGAAAAACTGTTTTTT. This encodes CASKLGSEEKLFF.

This clonotype was observed many times. This chain uses TRBV13 with TRBJ1-6, with D possibly being TRBD1 (5 bases). V lost 4 bases, J lost 9 bases, and 10 bases lay in between. The CDR3 runs 13 residues. CDR1 is PRHDT, CDR2 FYEKMQ, per germline (reference sequence). The CDR3, as DNA: TGTGCCAGCAGCTCAGGGAAGGGTTCACCCCTCCACTTT. Translation: CASSSGKGSPLHF.

This clonotype was picked up many times. The rearrangement joins TRBV11-2 to TRBJ2-5, with D maybe TRBD2 (6 bases). V lost 5 bases and J lost 5, with 18 bases in between. Germline V lookup: CDR1 SGHAT, CDR2 FQNNGV. The CDR3 spans 15 residues. The CDR3 sequence: CASSRRDSIEETQYF. The CDR3 DNA reads TGTGCCAGCAGCCGCCGGGACTCAATCGAGGAGACCCAGTACTTC. The full variable domain, with the rest looked up from reference TRBV11-2 and TRBJ2-5, is EAGVAQSPRYKIIEKRQSVAFWCNPISGHATLYWYQQILGQGPKLLIQFQNNGVVDDSQLPKDRFSAERLKGVDSTLKIQPAKLEDSAVYLCASSRRDSIEETQYFGPGTRLLVL.

This clonotype was seen many times. This sequence joins TRBV7-9 and TRBJ1-2, with a weak D call TRBD1 (5 bases). The V and J ends lost 3 bases and 6 bases respectively, with 11 bases between them. Germline-derived CDR1 and CDR2 are SEHNR and FQNEAQ (reference sequence). The CDR3 extends over 13 amino acids. The DNA for the CDR3 is TGTGCCAGCAGCTTCAGGGTTGCAGATGGCTACACCTTC. Translating it yields CASSFRVADGYTF. Drawing the rest from reference TRBV7-9 and TRBJ1-2, the complete variable domain is DTGVSQNPRHKITKRGQNVTFRCDPISEHNRLYWYRQTLGQGPEFLTYFQNEAQLEKSRLLSDRFSAERPKGSFSTLEIQRTEQGDSAMYLCASSFRVADGYTFGSGTRLTVV.

As regards this clonotype: It is likely a read error: a sequence one base away is far more abundant. The J gene is TRBJ2-1, the V gene TRBV6-5; D perhaps matches TRBD2 (7 bases). The CDR3 extends over 14 amino acids. Trimming took off 10 bases at V and 8 bases at J, with 21 bases between the two ends. Germline CDR1 is MNHEY and CDR2 is SVGAGI. The CDR3 reads CANSLDGGADEQFF. CDR3 DNA sequence: TGTGCCAACAGCTTAGATGGGGGGGCGGATGAGCAGTTCTTC.

This clonotype ranks as medium-sized. J is TRBJ1-2 and V is TRBV18, with D tentatively TRBD1 (6 bases). This CDR3 has 15 residues. CDR1 is KGHSH, CDR2 LQKENI, per germline. V lost 0 bases and J lost 6, with 14 bases in between. The CDR3 sequence is CASSPPERTAHGYTF. The CDR3 DNA sequence: TGTGCCAGCTCACCACCGGAGAGGACAGCTCATGGCTACACCTTC.

At least ten counts were recorded for this clonotype. The V call is TRBV6-6, the J call TRBJ2-7; D is undetermined. Trimming left V 2 bases short and J 0 bases short, with 5 bases between. The CDR3 runs to 13 residues. Germline-derived CDR1 and CDR2 are MNHNY and SVGAGI (reference sequence). CDR3 amino acids: CASSYTDSYEQYF. CDR3 nucleotides: TGTGCCAGCAGTTACACGGACTCCTACGAGCAGTACTTC.

This clonotype was counted a few times. The chain combines TRBV20-1 with TRBJ1-6; D is uncertain. From germline, CDR1 is DFQATT and CDR2 SNEGSKA (reference sequence). The CDR3 loop spans 13 amino acids. Trimming shortened V by 5 bases and J by 7 bases, and 12 bases separated the two germline ends. The CDR3 is CSARDNGNSPLHF. The CDR3 bases are TGCAGTGCTCGTGACAATGGAAATTCACCCCTCCACTTT.

Ten or more counts support this clonotype. This sequence joins TRBV6-2 or TRBV6-3 and TRBJ1-6; 7 bases fit TRBD1. This CDR3 contains 15 residues. Germline values: CDR1 MNHEY, CDR2 SVGEGT. The ends lost 6 bases at V and 6 bases at J; junction bases unmatched: 8. CDR3 in DNA: TGTGCCAGCAGCTCCCCGGACAGGCCTAATTCACCCCTCCACTTT. It encodes CASSSPDRPNSPLHF.

Comment on this clonotype: One base separates it from a far larger clone, so it is likely a read error. The V and J genes are TRBV6-2 or TRBV6-3 and TRBJ2-7; D possibly uses TRBD1 or TRBD2 (7 bases each). CDR3 length: 15 amino acids. The germline gives CDR1 MNHEY, CDR2 SVGEGT. Trimming stripped 4 bases from V and 7 bases from J, with 20 bases between. The CDR3 DNA sequence: TGTGCCAGCAGTTCCTACTCCAGGGGGGGCAATGAGCAGTACTTC. Translating gives CASSSYSRGGNEQYF.